This TCR beta chain appears in the sequencing data of a study of T cell changes during pregnancy in multiple sclerosis. Assay: immunoSEQ multiplex PCR; the TCRdb copy retains only in-frame clones and omits some. The sample lists 38,000 or so clones, around 91% occurring once. This CDR3 has 16 residues. Germline V gene sequence: CDR1 MNHNS, CDR2 SASEGT. V gave up 2 bases and J gave up 2 bases, with 13 bases separating them. This receptor was obtained from a female donor in good health, enrolled as a control in a pregnancy study. The input for sequencing was CD4+ T cells from peripheral blood mononuclear cells, taken in the second trimester of pregnancy. The V and J genes are TRBV6-1 and TRBJ2-1; D is ambiguous. Here the CDR3 DNA reads TGTGCCAGCAGTGAAAGTCTCCTAAGTCCCTACAATGAGCAGTTCTTC. This encodes CASSESLLSPYNEQFF.